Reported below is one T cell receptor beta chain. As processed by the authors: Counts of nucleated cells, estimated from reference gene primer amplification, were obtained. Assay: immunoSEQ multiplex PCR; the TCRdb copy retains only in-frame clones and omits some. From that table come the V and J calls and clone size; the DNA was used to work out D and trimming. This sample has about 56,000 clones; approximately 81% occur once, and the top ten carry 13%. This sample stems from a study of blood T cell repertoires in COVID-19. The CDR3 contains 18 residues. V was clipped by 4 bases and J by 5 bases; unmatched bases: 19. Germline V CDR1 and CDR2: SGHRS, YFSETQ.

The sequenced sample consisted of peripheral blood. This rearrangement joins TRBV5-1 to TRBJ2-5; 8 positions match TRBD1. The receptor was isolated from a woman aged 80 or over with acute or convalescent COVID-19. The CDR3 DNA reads TGCGCCAGCAGCCAAAAGTCCGGGACAGGAGGATGGGGGGAGACCCAGTACTTC. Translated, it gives CASSQKSGTGGWGETQYF.